This T cell receptor (beta chain) was sequenced for a study of blood T cell repertoires in COVID-19. Sequencing was performed with immunoSEQ multiplex PCR; in TCRdb, only in-frame clones are kept and a portion is missing. This table has tens of thousands of clones, approximately 86% appearing once. Trimming took off 0 bases at V and 2 bases at J, with 10 bases between the two ends. Germline V lookup: CDR1 LGHNA, CDR2 YSLEER. This CDR3 comprises 15 residues. Sequencing input: peripheral blood. The chain has TRBV4-3 and TRBJ1-2; no clear D. The TCR comes from a man aged 65 to 79 with acute or convalescent COVID-19. The CDR3: CASSQDRRLNYGYTF. As DNA, the CDR3 is TGCGCCAGCAGCCAAGATCGGAGGTTAAACTATGGCTACACCTTC.